What follows is one TCR beta chain and its context. In the study's own analysis: The authors estimated nucleated cell counts from reference gene primer amplification. Profiled with immunoSEQ multiplex PCR; TCRdb holds only in-frame clones, not every one. That table gives V, J and clone size, and the DNA gave D and trimming. The profile shows 45,000 to 65,000 clones, about 81% of them singletons. The data belong to a study of blood T cell repertoires in COVID-19. Across the whole study: Some COVID-19 samples were acute and others convalescent; all came from the United States, Italy and Spain. Sample material is recorded as cDNA or gDNA derived from T cells, B-cell-depleted T cells, or PBMCs.

The germline V gene has CDR1 SGHRS and CDR2 YFSETQ. V lost 4 bases, J lost 1 base, and 18 bases stayed unmatched. The CDR3 length is 20 residues. V is TRBV5-1 and J is TRBJ2-2; 8 nucleotides align to TRBD1. Sequences were obtained from peripheral blood. This receptor was identified in a woman of 80 years or more with COVID-19, enrolled during active disease. CDR3 sequence: CASSAQSVTGESRNTGELFF. The CDR3 nucleotides read TGCGCCAGCAGCGCACAATCCGTGACAGGGGAAAGTAGGAACACCGGGGAGCTGTTTTTT.